The sequence of this T cell receptor (beta chain) was determined in a study of tumor-infiltrating lymphocytes in primary liver carcinoma. Study summary: Those enrolled were patients of both sexes, who were aged 30 to 69 years.

Starting material for RNA and DNA co-extraction consisted of about 17-30 mg of unsorted bulk tissue. TCR beta cDNA was made from around 520 ng total RNA with a constant-region primer. For TCR beta, libraries were produced by three nested multiplex PCR rounds using slightly modified ARM-PCR. The first two PCR rounds, approximately 10 cycles each, used TRBV1-TRBV30 forward primers and a C-beta reverse primer. Each CDR3 protein is one row after TCRdb ran MiXCR on the multiplex PCR reads. The sample includes around 88,000 distinct CDR3 sequences, approximately 68% of them seen just once. Germline CDR1 and CDR2: MNHEY and SVGEGT. CDR3 size: 16 residues. Comments on this clonotype: Its ends do not fully match the called genes, so a read error is possible.

The sequenced sample consisted of tumor-adjacent normal liver tissue. The chain links TRBV6-2 or TRBV6-3 to TRBJ1-2; 9 bases agree with TRBD1. The receptor's source is a middle-aged man with primary liver carcinoma and hepatitis B virus infection. CDR3 loop: CAGSYSRTGENYGYIF. CDR3 DNA sequence: TGTGCCGGCAGTTATTCCAGGACAGGGGAGAACTATGGCTACATCTTC.